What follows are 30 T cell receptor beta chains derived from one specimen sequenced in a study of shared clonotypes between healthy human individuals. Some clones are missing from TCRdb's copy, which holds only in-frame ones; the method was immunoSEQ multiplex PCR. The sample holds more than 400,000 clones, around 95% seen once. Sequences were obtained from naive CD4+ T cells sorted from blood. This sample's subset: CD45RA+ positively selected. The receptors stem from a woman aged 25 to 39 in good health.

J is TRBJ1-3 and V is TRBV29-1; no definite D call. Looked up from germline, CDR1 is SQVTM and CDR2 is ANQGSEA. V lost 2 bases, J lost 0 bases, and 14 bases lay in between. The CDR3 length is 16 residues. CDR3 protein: CSVESPHAGSGNTIYF. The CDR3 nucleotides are TGCAGCGTTGAATCACCACACGCGGGCTCTGGAAACACCATATATTTT. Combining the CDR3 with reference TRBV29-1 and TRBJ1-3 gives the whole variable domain SAVISQKPSRDICQRGTSLTIQCQVDSQVTMMFWYRQQPGQSLTLIATANQGSEATYESGFVIDKFPISRPNLTFSTLTVSNMSPEDSSIYLCSVESPHAGSGNTIYFGEGSWLTVV.

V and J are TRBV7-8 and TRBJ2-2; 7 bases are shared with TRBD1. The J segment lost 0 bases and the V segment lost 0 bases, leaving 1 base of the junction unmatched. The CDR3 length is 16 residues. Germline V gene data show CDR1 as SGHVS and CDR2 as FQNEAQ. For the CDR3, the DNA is TGTGCCAGCAGCTTAGCCGGGACAGCGAACACCGGGGAGCTGTTTTTT. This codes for CASSLAGTANTGELFF.

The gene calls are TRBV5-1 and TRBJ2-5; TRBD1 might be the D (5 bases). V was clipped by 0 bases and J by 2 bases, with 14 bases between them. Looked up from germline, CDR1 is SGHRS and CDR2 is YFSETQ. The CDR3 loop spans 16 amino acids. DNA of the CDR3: TGCGCCAGCAGCTTGGGAACAGGATCTTTACAAGAGACCCAGTACTTC. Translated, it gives CASSLGTGSLQETQYF.

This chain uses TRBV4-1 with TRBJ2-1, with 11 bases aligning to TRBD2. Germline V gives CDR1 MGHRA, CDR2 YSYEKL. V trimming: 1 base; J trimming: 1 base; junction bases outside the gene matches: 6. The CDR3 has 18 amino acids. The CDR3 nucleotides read TGCGCCAGCAGCCAAGCACCCCTAGCGGGAGGTTCCTACAATGAGCAGTTCTTC. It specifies CASSQAPLAGGSYNEQFF.

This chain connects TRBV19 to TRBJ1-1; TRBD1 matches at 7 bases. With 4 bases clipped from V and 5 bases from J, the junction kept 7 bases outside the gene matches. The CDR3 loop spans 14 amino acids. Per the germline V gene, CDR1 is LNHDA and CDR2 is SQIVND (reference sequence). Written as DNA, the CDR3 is TGTGCCAGTAGTAGATGGACAGGTGGGACTGAAGCTTTCTTT. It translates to CASSRWTGGTEAFF.

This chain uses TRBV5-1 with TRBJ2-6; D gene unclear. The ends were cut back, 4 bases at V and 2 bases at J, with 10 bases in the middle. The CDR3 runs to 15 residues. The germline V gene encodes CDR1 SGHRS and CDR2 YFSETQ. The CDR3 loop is CASSPVSPGANVLTF. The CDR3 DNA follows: TGCGCCAGCAGCCCCGTTAGCCCTGGGGCCAACGTCCTGACTTTC.

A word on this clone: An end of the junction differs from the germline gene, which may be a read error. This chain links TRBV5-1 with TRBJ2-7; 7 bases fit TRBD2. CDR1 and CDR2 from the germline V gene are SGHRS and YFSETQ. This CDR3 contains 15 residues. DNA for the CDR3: TGCGCCAGCAGATTGGCTAGCGGAACTCCCTACGAGCAGTACTTC. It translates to CASRLASGTPYEQYF.

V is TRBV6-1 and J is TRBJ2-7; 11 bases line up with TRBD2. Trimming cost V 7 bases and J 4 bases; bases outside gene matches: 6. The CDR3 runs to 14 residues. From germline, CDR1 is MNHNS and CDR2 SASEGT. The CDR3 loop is CASTPLAGGYEQYF. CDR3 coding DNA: TGTGCCAGCACCCCGCTAGCGGGAGGATACGAGCAGTACTTC.

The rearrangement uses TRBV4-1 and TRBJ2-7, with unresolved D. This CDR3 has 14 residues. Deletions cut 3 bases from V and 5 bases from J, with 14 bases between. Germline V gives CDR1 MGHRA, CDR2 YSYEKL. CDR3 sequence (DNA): TGCGCCAGCAGCCAGGATGACATACTTGACGAGCAGTACTTC. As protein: CASSQDDILDEQYF.

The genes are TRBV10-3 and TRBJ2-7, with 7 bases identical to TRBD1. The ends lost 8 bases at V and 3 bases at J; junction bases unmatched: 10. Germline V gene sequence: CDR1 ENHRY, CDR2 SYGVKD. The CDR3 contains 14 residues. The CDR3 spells CAISRETGYYEQYF. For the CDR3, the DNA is TGTGCCATCTCCCGTGAGACAGGGTACTACGAGCAGTACTTC.

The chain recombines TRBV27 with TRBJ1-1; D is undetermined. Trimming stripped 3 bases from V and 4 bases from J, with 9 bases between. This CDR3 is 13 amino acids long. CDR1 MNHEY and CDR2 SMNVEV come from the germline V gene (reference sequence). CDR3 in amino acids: CASSFWGGTEAFF. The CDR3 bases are TGTGCCAGCAGTTTCTGGGGAGGCACTGAAGCTTTCTTT.

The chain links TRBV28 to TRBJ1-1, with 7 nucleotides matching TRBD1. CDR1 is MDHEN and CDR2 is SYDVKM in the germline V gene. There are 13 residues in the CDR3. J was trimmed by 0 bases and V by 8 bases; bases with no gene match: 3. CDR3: CASRGQLNTEAFF. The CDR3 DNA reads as TGTGCCAGCCGGGGACAGCTGAACACTGAAGCTTTCTTT.

The CDR3 DNA reads TGTGCCTGGAGTTCACGGTCAGGTTATAATTCACCCCTCCACTTT. Translated, it gives CAWSSRSGYNSPLHF. This sequence joins TRBV30 and TRBJ1-6, with D uncertain. Trimming took off 2 bases at V and 4 bases at J, with 12 bases between the two ends. From germline, CDR1 is GTSNPN and CDR2 SVGIG (reference sequence). The CDR3 spans 15 residues.

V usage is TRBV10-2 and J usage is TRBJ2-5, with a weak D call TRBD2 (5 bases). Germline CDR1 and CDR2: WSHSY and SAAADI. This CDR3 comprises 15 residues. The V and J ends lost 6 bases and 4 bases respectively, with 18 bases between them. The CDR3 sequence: CASSEVVGEGETQYF. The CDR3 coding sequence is TGCGCCAGCAGCGAGGTAGTGGGAGAGGGAGAGACCCAGTACTTC.

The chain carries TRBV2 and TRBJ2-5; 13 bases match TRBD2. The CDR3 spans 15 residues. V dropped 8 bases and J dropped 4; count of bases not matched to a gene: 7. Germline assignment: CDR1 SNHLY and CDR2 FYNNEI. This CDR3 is CASRGTSGVAETQYF. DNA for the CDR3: TGTGCCAGCCGGGGGACTAGCGGGGTTGCAGAGACCCAGTACTTC. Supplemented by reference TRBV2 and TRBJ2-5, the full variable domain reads EPEVTQTPSHQVTQMGQEVILRCVPISNHLYFYWYRQILGQKVEFLVSFYNNEISEKSEIFDDQFSVERPDGSNFTLKIRSTKLEDSAMYFCASRGTSGVAETQYFGPGTRLLVL.

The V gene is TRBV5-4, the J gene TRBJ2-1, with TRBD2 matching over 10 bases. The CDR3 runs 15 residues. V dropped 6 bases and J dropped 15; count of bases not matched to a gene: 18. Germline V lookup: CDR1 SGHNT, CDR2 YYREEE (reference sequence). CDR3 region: CASTTDNLAGESVFF. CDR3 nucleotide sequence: TGTGCCAGCACCACTGATAATCTAGCGGGAGAGAGTGTGTTCTTC.

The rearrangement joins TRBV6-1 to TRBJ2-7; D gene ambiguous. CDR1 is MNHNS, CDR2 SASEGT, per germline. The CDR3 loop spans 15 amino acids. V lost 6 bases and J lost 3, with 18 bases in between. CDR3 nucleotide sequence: TGTGCCAGCAGCCCCAGCCACGGGCGCGTCTACGAGCAGTACTTC. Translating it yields CASSPSHGRVYEQYF.

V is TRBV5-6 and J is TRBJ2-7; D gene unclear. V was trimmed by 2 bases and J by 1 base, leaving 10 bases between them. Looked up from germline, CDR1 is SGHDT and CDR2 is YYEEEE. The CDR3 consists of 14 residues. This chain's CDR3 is CASSFMAGSYEQYF. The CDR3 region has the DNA TGTGCCAGCAGCTTTATGGCAGGATCCTACGAGCAGTACTTC.

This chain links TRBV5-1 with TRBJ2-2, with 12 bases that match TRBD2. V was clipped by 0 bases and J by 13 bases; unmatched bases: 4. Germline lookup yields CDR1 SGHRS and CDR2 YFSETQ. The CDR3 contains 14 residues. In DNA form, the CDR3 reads TGCGCCAGCAGCTTGGGGACTAGCGGGGCTCGGCTGTTTTTT. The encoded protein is CASSLGTSGARLFF.

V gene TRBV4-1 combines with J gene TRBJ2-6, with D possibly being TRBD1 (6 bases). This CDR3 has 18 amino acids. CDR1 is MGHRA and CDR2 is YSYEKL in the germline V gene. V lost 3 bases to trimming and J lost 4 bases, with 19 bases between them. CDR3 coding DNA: TGCGCCAGCAGCCAGGGGGCGGCTTTGGGGCCCGGGGCCAACGTCCTGACTTTC. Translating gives CASSQGAALGPGANVLTF.

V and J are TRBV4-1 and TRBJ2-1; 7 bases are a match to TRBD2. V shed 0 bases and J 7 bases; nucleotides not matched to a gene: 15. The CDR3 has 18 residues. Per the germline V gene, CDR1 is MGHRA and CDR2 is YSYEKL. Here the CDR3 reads CASSQEIVAGGTWNEQFF. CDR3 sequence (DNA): TGCGCCAGCAGCCAAGAGATCGTAGCGGGTGGGACGTGGAATGAGCAGTTCTTC.

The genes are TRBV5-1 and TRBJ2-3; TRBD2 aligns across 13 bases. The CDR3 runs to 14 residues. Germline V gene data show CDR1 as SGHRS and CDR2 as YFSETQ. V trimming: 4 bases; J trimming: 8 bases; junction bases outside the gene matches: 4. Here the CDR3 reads CASSRGTSGTTQYF. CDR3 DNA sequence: TGCGCCAGCAGCAGGGGGACTAGCGGGACTACGCAGTATTTT.

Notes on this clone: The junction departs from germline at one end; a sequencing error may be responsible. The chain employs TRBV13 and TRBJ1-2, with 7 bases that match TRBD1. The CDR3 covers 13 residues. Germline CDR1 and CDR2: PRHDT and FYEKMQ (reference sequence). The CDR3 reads CASSLGGRYGYTF. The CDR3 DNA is TGTGCCAGCAGCCTAGGGGGCAGGTATGGCTACACCTTC.

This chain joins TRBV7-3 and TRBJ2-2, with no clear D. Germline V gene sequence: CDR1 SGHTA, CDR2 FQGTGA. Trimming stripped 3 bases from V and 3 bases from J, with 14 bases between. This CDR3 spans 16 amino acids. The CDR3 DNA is TGTGCCAGCAGCTTTACAGCTCCGCCCGACACCGGGGAGCTGTTTTTT. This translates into CASSFTAPPDTGELFF. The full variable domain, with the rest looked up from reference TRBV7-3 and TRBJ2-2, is GAGVSQTPSNKVTEKGKYVELRCDPISGHTALYWYRQSLGQGPEFLIYFQGTGAADDSGLPNDRFFAVRPEGSVSTLKIQRTERGDSAVYLCASSFTAPPDTGELFFGEGSRLTVL.

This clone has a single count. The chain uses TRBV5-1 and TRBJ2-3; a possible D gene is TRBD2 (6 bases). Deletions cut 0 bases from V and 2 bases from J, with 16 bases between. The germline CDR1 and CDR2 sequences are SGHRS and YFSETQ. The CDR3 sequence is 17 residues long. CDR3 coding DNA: TGCGCCAGCAGCTTGGCCCTGACTAGTTCGGCCACAGATACGCAGTATTTT. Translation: CASSLALTSSATDTQYF. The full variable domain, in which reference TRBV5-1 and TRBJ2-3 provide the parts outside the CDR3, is KAGVTQTPRYLIKTRGQQVTLSCSPISGHRSVSWYQQTPGQGLQFLFEYFSETQRNKGNFPGRFSGRQFSNSRSEMNVSTLELGDSALYLCASSLALTSSATDTQYFGPGTRLTVL.

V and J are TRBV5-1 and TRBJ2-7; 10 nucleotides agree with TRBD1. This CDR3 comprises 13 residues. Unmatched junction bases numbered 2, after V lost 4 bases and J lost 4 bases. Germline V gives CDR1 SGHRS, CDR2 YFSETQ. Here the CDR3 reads CASSPDRGYEQYF. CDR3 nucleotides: TGCGCCAGCAGCCCGGACAGGGGGTACGAGCAGTACTTC.

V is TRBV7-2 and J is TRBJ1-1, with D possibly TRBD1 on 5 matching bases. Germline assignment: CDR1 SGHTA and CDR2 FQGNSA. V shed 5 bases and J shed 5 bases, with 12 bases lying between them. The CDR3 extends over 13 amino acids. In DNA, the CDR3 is TGTGCCAGCAGCGGCCGGGGGGGAACTGAAGCTTTCTTT. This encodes CASSGRGGTEAFF.

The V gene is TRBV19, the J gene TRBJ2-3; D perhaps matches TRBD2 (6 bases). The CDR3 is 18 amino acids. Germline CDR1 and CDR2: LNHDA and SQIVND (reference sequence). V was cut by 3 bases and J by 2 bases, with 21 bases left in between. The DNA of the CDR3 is TGTGCCAGTAGTATCGGGAACGGTCCGGCGGGGCTCACAGATACGCAGTATTTT. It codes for CASSIGNGPAGLTDTQYF.

This chain's CDR3 is CASKEAGYEQYF. CDR3 DNA: TGTGCCAGCAAAGAGGCTGGGTACGAGCAGTACTTC. The rearrangement uses TRBV28 and TRBJ2-5; D uncertain. The J call may be in error: the DNA end matches TRBJ2-7 better. This CDR3 is 12 amino acids long. CDR1 is MDHEN, CDR2 SYDVKM, per germline.

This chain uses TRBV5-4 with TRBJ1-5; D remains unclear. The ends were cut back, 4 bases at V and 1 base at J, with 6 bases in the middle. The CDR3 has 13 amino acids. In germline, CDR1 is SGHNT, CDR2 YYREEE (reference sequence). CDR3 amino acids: CASSIDSNQPQHF. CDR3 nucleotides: TGTGCCAGCAGCATCGACAGCAATCAGCCCCAGCATTTT.